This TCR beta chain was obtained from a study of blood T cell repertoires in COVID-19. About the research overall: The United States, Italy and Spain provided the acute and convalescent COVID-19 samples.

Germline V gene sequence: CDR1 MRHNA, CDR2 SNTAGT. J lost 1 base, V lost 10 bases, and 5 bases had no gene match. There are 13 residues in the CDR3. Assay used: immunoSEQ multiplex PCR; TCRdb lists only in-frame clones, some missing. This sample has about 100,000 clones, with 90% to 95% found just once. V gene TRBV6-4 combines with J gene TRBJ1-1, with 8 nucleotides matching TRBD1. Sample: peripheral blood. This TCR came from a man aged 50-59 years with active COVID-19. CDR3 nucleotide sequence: TGTGCCATCCCGGACAGGGAGAACACTGAAGCTTTCTTT. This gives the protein CAIPDRENTEAFF.